A single sample gave rise to the 12 T cell receptor beta chains below, sequenced in a study of identical twins. TCRdb re-analysed the 5' RACE reads in MiXCR, keeping a single row per CDR3 protein. This sample carries approximately 300,000 distinct CDR3 sequences, nearly 9.5% of them seen once, and the ten largest clones take 5.5% to 9%. This same sample was also taken into another study, of yellow fever vaccine responses in identical twins.

The sequenced material came from CD8+ T cells sorted from blood. These receptors were taken from a woman younger than 30 in good health.

The genes are TRBV27 and TRBJ2-2; 9 bases are a match to TRBD1. The germline V gene encodes CDR1 MNHEY and CDR2 SMNVEV (reference sequence). This CDR3 contains 17 residues. V shed 7 bases and J 2 bases; nucleotides not matched to a gene: 11. CDR3 DNA: TGTGCCAGCACCTACATTTTAACAGGGGGCAACACCGGGGAGCTGTTTTTT. As protein: CASTYILTGGNTGELFF.

The rearrangement joins TRBV3-1 to TRBJ2-1; no clear D. Per the germline V gene, CDR1 is LGHDT and CDR2 is YNNKEL (reference sequence). The V end lost 0 bases, the J end lost 0 bases, and 15 bases lay between the germline ends. This CDR3 contains 18 residues. CDR3 in amino acids: CASSQDFFGENSYNEQFF. CDR3 bases: TGTGCCAGCAGCCAAGATTTTTTTGGGGAAAACTCCTACAATGAGCAGTTCTTC.

This clonotype has only a few counts. In DNA form, the CDR3 reads TGTGCCAGCAGTTTCGACCCCGGTAGCTCTGGGGCCAACGTCCTGACTTTC. It is translated as CASSFDPGSSGANVLTF. The chain has TRBV28 and TRBJ2-6; D is unresolved. The CDR3 sequence is 17 residues long. V was cut by 3 bases and J by 0 bases, with 12 bases left in between. The V gene's germline CDR1 is MDHEN and CDR2 SYDVKM.

This clonotype was counted only a few times. The genes are TRBV11-2 and TRBJ1-2; no clear D gene. Germline CDR1 SGHAT, CDR2 FQNNGV. Trimming took 5 bases from V and 2 from J, leaving 12 bases between them. The CDR3 has 14 amino acids. The DNA for the CDR3 is TGTGCCAGCAGCCCTACAACGGAAAACTATGGCTACACCTTC. Protein sequence: CASSPTTENYGYTF.

V and J are TRBV6-1 and TRBJ2-7, with no clear D. The CDR3 spans 14 residues. In germline, CDR1 is MNHNS, CDR2 SASEGT. V was trimmed by 6 bases and J by 2 bases, leaving 14 bases between them. In DNA form, the CDR3 reads TGTGCCAGCAGCCCCCAGTCCTCCACCTACGAGCAGTACTTC. Translated: CASSPQSSTYEQYF.

The chain links TRBV20-1 to TRBJ2-7, with TRBD2 matching over 8 bases. The germline V gene has CDR1 DFQATT and CDR2 SNEGSKA (reference sequence). Trimming at V came to 3 bases and at J to 4 bases, leaving 8 bases not matched to a gene. The CDR3 spans 14 residues. The CDR3 here is CSASGGGLVYEQYF. The CDR3 DNA follows: TGCAGTGCTAGTGGCGGGGGGCTGGTGTACGAGCAGTACTTC.

The chain links TRBV6-6 to TRBJ2-4; 9 nucleotides align to TRBD1. This CDR3 has 13 residues. The J segment lost 7 bases and the V segment lost 6 bases, leaving 4 bases of the junction unmatched. From germline, CDR1 is MNHNY and CDR2 SVGAGI (reference sequence). Written as DNA, the CDR3 is TGTGCCAGCAGCTCCGGGACAGGGAACATTCAGTACTTC. Translating gives CASSSGTGNIQYF.

The sample holds a few counts of this clonotype. The V and J genes are TRBV6-5 and TRBJ2-7; D ambiguous. This CDR3 region has 14 residues. CDR1 and CDR2 from the germline V gene are MNHEY and SVGAGI. V was clipped by 0 bases and J by 4 bases, with 10 bases between them. The CDR3 here is CASSYSHRSYEQYF. CDR3 nucleotides: TGTGCCAGCAGTTACTCGCACAGAAGTTACGAGCAGTACTTC.

This clonotype was recorded a few times. This rearrangement joins TRBV7-4 to TRBJ2-6; tentatively, D is TRBD2 (5 bases). The V end was cut by 5 bases, the J end by 2 bases, with 13 bases between. Looked up from germline, CDR1 is SGHVT and CDR2 is SQSDAQ. There are 16 residues in the CDR3. This chain's CDR3 is CASSDETRAGANVLTF. Written as DNA, the CDR3 is TGTGCCAGCAGCGACGAGACGAGGGCTGGGGCCAACGTCCTGACTTTC.

The chain is built from TRBV19 and TRBJ2-1, with D possibly TRBD2 on 5 matching bases. Germline lookup yields CDR1 LNHDA and CDR2 SQIVND (reference sequence). The ends were cut back, 0 bases at V and 3 bases at J, with 6 bases in the middle. CDR3 length: 14 amino acids. The CDR3 region is CASSIDGGYNEQFF. Here the CDR3 DNA reads TGTGCCAGTAGTATAGACGGAGGCTACAATGAGCAGTTCTTC.

This clonotype was counted between two and nine times. The chain carries TRBV7-9 and TRBJ2-7, with TRBD1 matching over 7 bases. Germline V gene data show CDR1 as SEHNR and CDR2 as FQNEAQ (reference sequence). V trimming: 7 bases; J trimming: 2 bases; junction bases outside the gene matches: 8. The CDR3 loop spans 14 amino acids. CDR3 sequence (DNA): TGTGCCAGCACACCCAAACAGGGGCCCTACGAGCAGTACTTC. This sequence encodes CASTPKQGPYEQYF.

CDR3 DNA sequence: TGTGCCAGTAGTACCCTGGCCTCCACTTATTCCTACGAGCAGTACTTC. It encodes CASSTLASTYSYEQYF. V is TRBV19 and J is TRBJ2-7, with no clear D. Germline V lookup: CDR1 LNHDA, CDR2 SQIVND (reference sequence). The germline V and J ends were trimmed by 4 bases and 1 base, with 17 bases remaining between them. This CDR3 contains 16 residues.